The clone carrying this T cell receptor (beta chain) was recorded at least ten times. What it binds is unknown. The entry originates in a study of CD8 T cells in ankylosing spondylitis. Quantitative 5'-RACE with molecular barcodes generated TCR beta libraries. MiXCR, applied by TCRdb to the 5' RACE reads, yields one record per CDR3 protein. The table shows some 70,000 distinct CDR3 sequences, with 5.3% occurring only once. Findings and limits, study-wide: Ankylosing spondylitis blood seemed to carry a telltale TCR beta motif made of several highly homologous variants. Both synovial fluid and blood in reactive arthritis had previously been reported to carry some motif variants. Matched ankylosing spondylitis synovial fluid reportedly showed significant enrichment of disease-linked clones.

This CDR3 comprises 17 residues. J gave up 0 bases and V 3 bases, and 8 bases lay outside the gene matches. Germline CDR1 reads SGHDT; CDR2 reads YYEEEE. The receptor comes from a male donor with ankylosing spondylitis or in good health (not recorded which). The V gene is TRBV5-6, the J gene TRBJ2-3; 9 nucleotides line up with TRBD2. Sample: blood, either unsorted or a sorted T cell fraction (not recorded which). CDR3 DNA: TGTGCCAGCAGCTCCTATTTAGCGGGGGCTAGCACAGATACGCAGTATTTT. It encodes CASSSYLAGASTDTQYF.